Each of the 28 T cell receptor beta chains below was sequenced from the same sample in a study of Ad26.COV2.S vaccination and SARS-CoV-2 variants. Generated by immunoSEQ multiplex PCR, the TCRdb table keeps only in-frame clones and is missing some. The sample consists of hundreds of thousands of clones, 89% of them appearing once. Treatment reported: roughly 18 received Ad26.COV2.S at low or high dose, single or two shots; roughly five received placebo; per-sample allocation not given. Sampling took place 63 days after the first vaccine or placebo injection. The sample consisted of peripheral blood, taken in a trial of Ad26.COV2.S vaccine versus placebo. The receptor set was obtained from a person aged 18 to 65 who received the Ad26.COV2.S COVID-19 vaccine or a placebo.

The chain recombines TRBV5-4 with TRBJ2-5; D assignment may be TRBD1 or TRBD2 (6 bases each). This CDR3 is built from 16 residues. Trimming pared 4 bases from V and 2 bases from J, leaving 18 bases between. Germline CDR1 reads SGHNT; CDR2 reads YYREEE (reference sequence). The CDR3 sequence: CASSPTRGGIQETQYF. The CDR3 bases are TGTGCCAGCAGCCCAACCAGAGGGGGGATTCAAGAGACCCAGTACTTC.

The chain recombines TRBV7-6 with TRBJ2-3; unclear D gene. CDR1 is SGHVS, CDR2 FNYEAQ, per germline. The CDR3 has 13 amino acids. Trimming removed 4 bases from V and 3 bases from J, with 8 bases in between. DNA of the CDR3: TGTGCCAGCAGCTCCGAACGGACAGATACGCAGTATTTT. As protein: CASSSERTDTQYF.

V is TRBV12-5 and J is TRBJ1-6; D is undetermined. Germline CDR1 LGHNT, CDR2 FRNRAP. The CDR3 is made up of 12 amino acids. V was trimmed by 3 bases and J by 12 bases, leaving 9 bases between them. The DNA for the CDR3 is TGTGCTAGTGGTTTCGTGTTTGGACCCCTCCACTTT. This gives the protein CASGFVFGPLHF.

The chain joins TRBV12-3 or TRBV12-4 to TRBJ1-1; the D gene is possibly TRBD1 (6 bases). The CDR3 consists of 13 residues. V was cut by 10 bases and J by 2 bases, with 14 bases left in between. The chain's CDR3 is CAIKRGTNTEAFF. CDR3 nucleotides: TGTGCCATAAAAAGGGGGACCAACACTGAAGCTTTCTTT.

This chain connects TRBV3-1 (or the pseudogene TRBV3-2) to TRBJ2-1; D is unresolved. The germline V and J ends were trimmed by 2 bases and 7 bases, with 6 bases remaining between them. The CDR3 has 12 residues. Germline assignment: CDR1 LGHDT and CDR2 YNNKEL (reference sequence). The CDR3 sequence: CASSQHGNEQFF. The CDR3 DNA is TGTGCCAGCAGCCAACACGGGAATGAGCAGTTCTTC.

The chain is built from TRBV27 and TRBJ2-1; D may match TRBD1 or TRBD2 (6 bases each). The ends were cut back, 5 bases at V and 9 bases at J, with 11 bases in the middle. Germline V gene data show CDR1 as MNHEY and CDR2 as SMNVEV (reference sequence). The CDR3 is 12 amino acids. CDR3: CASSRRGSEQFF. DNA for the CDR3: TGTGCCAGCAGTCGGAGGGGGAGTGAGCAGTTCTTC.

This clone has a single count. The rearrangement uses TRBV7-2 and TRBJ2-1; D perhaps matches TRBD2 (6 bases). The CDR3 is made up of 15 amino acids. The germline gives CDR1 SGHTA, CDR2 FQGNSA. Trimming shortened V by 3 bases and J by 7 bases, and 16 bases separated the two germline ends. The CDR3 protein is CASSFTIADGNEQFF. In DNA, the CDR3 is TGTGCCAGCAGCTTTACTATAGCGGATGGGAATGAGCAGTTCTTC.

The chain recombines TRBV6-2 or TRBV6-3 with TRBJ2-7, with 9 nucleotides matching TRBD1. Germline CDR1 MNHEY, CDR2 SVGEGT. CDR3 size: 14 residues. J gave up 2 bases and V 2 bases, and 1 base lay outside the gene matches. The CDR3 nucleotides are TGTGCCAGCAGTTACGGGACAGGGACCTACGAGCAGTACGTC. It specifies CASSYGTGTYEQYV.

The V and J genes are TRBV9 and TRBJ2-3; 11 bases are shared with TRBD2. Germline V lookup: CDR1 SGDLS, CDR2 YYNGEE. This CDR3 region has 16 residues. V trimming: 0 bases; J trimming: 4 bases; junction bases outside the gene matches: 4. CDR3 sequence (DNA): TGTGCCAGCAGCGTAGCTGCACTAGCGGGGGCAGATACGCAGTATTTT. It yields the protein CASSVAALAGADTQYF.

The chain employs TRBV7-9 and TRBJ2-3; D possibly corresponds to TRBD1 (6 bases). Trimming stripped 2 bases from V and 0 bases from J, with 6 bases between. CDR3 length equals 14 residues. CDR1 and CDR2 from the germline V gene are SEHNR and FQNEAQ (reference sequence). For the CDR3, the DNA is TGTGCCAGCAGCTTAAGGGGGAGCACAGATACGCAGTATTTT. This gives the protein CASSLRGSTDTQYF.

The CDR3 region has the DNA TGCGCCAGCAGCTCGGGACTAGTCACAGATACGCAGTATTTT. Translation: CASSSGLVTDTQYF. The chain joins TRBV5-1 to TRBJ2-3, with 8 bases matching TRBD2. This CDR3 spans 14 amino acids. Germline V gene data show CDR1 as SGHRS and CDR2 as YFSETQ. V gave up 3 bases and J gave up 2 bases; unmatched junction bases: 2.

The chain uses TRBV5-5 and TRBJ1-2, with no clear D. Per the germline V gene, CDR1 is SGHKS and CDR2 is YYEKEE (reference sequence). Trimming shortened V by 1 base and J by 7 bases, and 8 bases separated the two germline ends. There are 12 residues in the CDR3. In DNA form, the CDR3 reads TGTGCCAGCAGCTTGAACAGTCTTGGCTACACCTTC. Encoded protein: CASSLNSLGYTF.

V gene TRBV4-1 combines with J gene TRBJ2-7; the D gene is possibly TRBD1 (6 bases). The germline CDR1 and CDR2 sequences are MGHRA and YSYEKL. This CDR3 is built from 15 residues. V was cut by 4 bases and J by 2 bases, with 15 bases left in between. The CDR3 nucleotides read TGCGCCAGCAGCCGCAACAGGGAACTCCCCTACGAGCAGTACTTC. It encodes CASSRNRELPYEQYF.

The chain combines TRBV13 with TRBJ1-1, with D perhaps matching TRBD1 (5 bases). CDR1 PRHDT and CDR2 FYEKMQ come from the germline V gene (reference sequence). The CDR3 has 14 amino acids. V shed 5 bases and J shed 5 bases, with 15 bases lying between them. The CDR3 loop reads CASSPGRGFTEAFF. CDR3 sequence (DNA): TGTGCCAGCAGCCCCGGGCGGGGGTTTACTGAAGCTTTCTTT.

This chain links TRBV4-3 with TRBJ1-4; D gene unclear. The CDR3 is 16 amino acids. V was trimmed by 0 bases and J by 8 bases, leaving 16 bases between them. The germline gives CDR1 LGHNA, CDR2 YSLEER. The CDR3 sequence: CASSQENRPDREKLFF. DNA for the CDR3: TGCGCCAGCAGCCAAGAAAATCGACCAGACCGGGAAAAACTGTTTTTT.

The chain uses TRBV29-1 and TRBJ1-3; no reliable D call. V was shortened by 4 bases and J by 0 bases, with 13 bases between the two germline ends. Germline loops: CDR1 SQVTM, CDR2 ANQGSEA. This CDR3 has 15 residues. The CDR3 DNA reads TGCAGCGTTGTAGGGCAGCTCCTCTCTGGAAACACCATATATTTT. It codes for CSVVGQLLSGNTIYF.

The V gene is TRBV11-2, the J gene TRBJ2-1; D is perhaps TRBD1 or TRBD2 (5 bases each). This CDR3 is built from 14 residues. Trimming stripped 2 bases from V and 11 bases from J, with 16 bases between. Germline values: CDR1 SGHAT, CDR2 FQNNGV. The CDR3 region has the DNA TGTGCCAGCAGCTTATGGCTGGGGACGGAGCAGCAGTTCTTC. This encodes CASSLWLGTEQQFF.

This rearrangement joins TRBV5-4 to TRBJ2-7, with a tentative D call TRBD1 (6 bases). The germline CDR1 and CDR2 sequences are SGHNT and YYREEE (reference sequence). Between the trimmed V and J ends, which lost 2 bases and 0 bases, there was a span of 9 bases. This CDR3 spans 14 amino acids. The CDR3 loop reads CASSFQGSSYEQYV. The CDR3 DNA follows: TGTGCCAGCAGCTTCCAGGGGAGCTCCTACGAGCAGTACGTC.

J is TRBJ1-1 and V is TRBV5-6, with D perhaps TRBD1 (5 bases). The V and J ends lost 2 bases and 10 bases respectively, with 15 bases between them. CDR3 size: 13 residues. Per the germline V gene, CDR1 is SGHDT and CDR2 is YYEEEE. CDR3 nucleotides: TGTGCCAGCAGCTTATATTTTGAAGGGACAGCTTTCTTT. It translates to CASSLYFEGTAFF.

V is TRBV5-4 and J is TRBJ2-5; no firm D call. The germline CDR1 and CDR2 sequences are SGHNT and YYREEE (reference sequence). V lost 3 bases and J 5 bases, leaving 17 bases between the germline ends. The CDR3 consists of 15 residues. The CDR3 nucleotides are TGTGCCAGCAGCTCATCCGGGTTGCCGAGGGAGACCCAGTACTTC. It codes for CASSSSGLPRETQYF.

V gene TRBV27 combines with J gene TRBJ2-3; D is uncertain. The V end was cut by 6 bases, the J end by 0 bases, with 13 bases between. The CDR3 length is 15 residues. Germline values: CDR1 MNHEY, CDR2 SMNVEV (reference sequence). Here the CDR3 reads CASSTGPPSTDTQYF. CDR3 coding DNA: TGTGCCAGCAGCACTGGGCCCCCTAGCACAGATACGCAGTATTTT.

The chain employs TRBV2 and TRBJ1-1, with D possibly TRBD1 on 6 matching bases. The V gene lost 5 bases and the J gene lost 4 bases, with 11 bases spanning the gap. CDR1 SNHLY and CDR2 FYNNEI come from the germline V gene. CDR3 length: 13 amino acids. The DNA for the CDR3 is TGTGCCAGCAGTACAGGGTTCGGCACTGAAGCTTTCTTT. This gives the protein CASSTGFGTEAFF.

On this clone: Additional DNA sequences in this sample encode the identical CDR3. The chain recombines TRBV5-4 with TRBJ1-3; D is ambiguous. There are 14 residues in the CDR3. Germline V lookup: CDR1 SGHNT, CDR2 YYREEE (reference sequence). The ends were cut back, 0 bases at V and 1 base at J, with 5 bases in the middle. CDR3 sequence: CASSLAGSGNTIYF. The CDR3 DNA is TGTGCCAGCAGCTTGGCTGGTTCTGGAAACACCATATATTTT.

The rearrangement joins TRBV29-1 to TRBJ2-2; D is uncertain. V was cut by 4 bases and J by 8 bases, with 17 bases left in between. Germline CDR1 reads SQVTM; CDR2 reads ANQGSEA. The CDR3 runs to 14 residues. CDR3 DNA: TGCAGCGTTGTGCTCCAAGGATTAGTAGGGGAGCTGTTTTTT. This gives the protein CSVVLQGLVGELFF.

J is TRBJ2-2 and V is TRBV11-3; TRBD2 is a possible D gene (5 bases). This CDR3 spans 16 amino acids. Per the germline V gene, CDR1 is SGHNT and CDR2 is YENEEA. V lost 0 bases to trimming and J lost 1 base, with 9 bases between them. The CDR3 protein is CASSLDGSGNTGELFF. In DNA, the CDR3 is TGTGCCAGCAGCTTAGATGGCAGCGGGAACACCGGGGAGCTGTTTTTT.

The CDR3 region is CASSVGPGGPGNTIYF. The DNA of the CDR3 is TGTGCCAGCAGCGTAGGTCCAGGGGGCCCTGGAAACACCATATATTTT. This rearrangement joins TRBV9 to TRBJ1-3, with TRBD1 identical over 8 bases. CDR3 size: 16 residues. Germline-derived CDR1 and CDR2 are SGDLS and YYNGEE. The V segment lost 0 bases and the J segment 2 bases; nucleotides outside the gene matches: 4.

The chain is built from TRBV19 and TRBJ1-2; D is unclear. Trimming took 5 bases from V and 3 from J, leaving 10 bases between them. CDR1 and CDR2 (germline): LNHDA, SQIVND (reference sequence). The CDR3 loop spans 13 amino acids. The CDR3 loop reads CASSVDKYYGYTF. In nucleotides, the CDR3 is TGTGCCAGTAGTGTCGACAAGTACTATGGCTACACCTTC.

This sequence joins TRBV19 and TRBJ1-5; D gene uncertain. Germline V gives CDR1 LNHDA, CDR2 SQIVND (reference sequence). The CDR3 is 17 residues long. V was cut by 3 bases and J by 7 bases, with 22 bases left in between. For the CDR3, the DNA is TGTGCCAGTAGTATTGGCGGGGTTTCTGAGTTTAAGCAGCCCCAGCATTTT. It translates to CASSIGGVSEFKQPQHF.